This is a list of T cell receptor beta chains from one sample in a study of T cells in Graves' hyperthyroidism and ophthalmopathy. One entry per CDR3 protein, called by TCRdb with MiXCR from the multiplex PCR reads. The sample contains hundreds of thousands of distinct CDR3 sequences, 38% of which appear only once. Sample: blood. Source of these receptors: a young man with Graves' hyperthyroidism. Each CDR3 is given with its conserved first and last residue. Fields, in order: clone size, D gene, V gene, J gene, CDR3 DNA, CDR3 protein. A D gene is named only where the DNA matches it firmly. Only part of the rows carry a size: once, few, many, or a class if the clone is expanded.

clone_size: many
d_call: .
v_call: TRBV20-1
j_call: TRBJ1-1
cdr3_nt: TGCAGTGCCGGCGGTGAAGCTTTCTTT
cdr3_aa: CSAGGEAFF

clone_size: .
d_call: .
v_call: TRBV4-1
j_call: TRBJ2-7
cdr3_nt: TGCGCCAGCAGCCAAGTGGGCAGAACCACCTACGAGCAGTACTTC
cdr3_aa: CASSQVGRTTYEQYF

clone_size: few
d_call: .
v_call: TRBV20-1
j_call: TRBJ2-7
cdr3_nt: TGCAGTGCTAGCGTCTCGGGCGAGCAGTACTTC
cdr3_aa: CSASVSGEQYF

clone_size: many
d_call: .
v_call: TRBV4-1
j_call: TRBJ1-5
cdr3_nt: TGCGCCAGCAGCCAAGAGCCGGGTGGGAGGCAGCCCCAGCATTTT
cdr3_aa: CASSQEPGGRQPQHF

clone_size: .
d_call: .
v_call: TRBV15
j_call: TRBJ1-1
cdr3_nt: TGTGCCACCAGCAGGGGCCCTGACACTGAAGCTTTCTTT
cdr3_aa: CATSRGPDTEAFF

clone_size: few
d_call: .
v_call: TRBV7-9
j_call: TRBJ2-7
cdr3_nt: TGTGCCAGCACCGTAGTGCCCGCTCCAGGGGGGGAGCAGTACTTC
cdr3_aa: CASTVVPAPGGEQYF

clone_size: once
d_call: .
v_call: TRBV7-4
j_call: TRBJ2-2
cdr3_nt: TGTGCCAGCAGACCACCGTCGGGGGCCCCCGGGGAGCTGTTTTTT
cdr3_aa: CASRPPSGAPGELFF

clone_size: many
d_call: .
v_call: TRBV19
j_call: TRBJ1-5
cdr3_nt: TGTGCCAGTGCTCCCCCCGACAGGTCCAATCAGCCCCAGCATTTT
cdr3_aa: CASAPPDRSNQPQHF

clone_size: many
d_call: .
v_call: TRBV29-1
j_call: TRBJ1-2
cdr3_nt: TGCAGCGTTGAGAGGGGCGGAGAGGACTATGGCTACACCTTC
cdr3_aa: CSVERGGEDYGYTF

clone_size: few
d_call: .
v_call: TRBV3-1
j_call: TRBJ2-7
cdr3_nt: TGTGCCAGCAGCCAAGCGGTATGGAGGTACGAGCAGTACTTC
cdr3_aa: CASSQAVWRYEQYF

clone_size: many
d_call: .
v_call: TRBV2
j_call: TRBJ1-1
cdr3_nt: TGTGCCCAGGGCACCCGCGATCAAGCTTTCTTT
cdr3_aa: CAQGTRDQAFF

clone_size: few
d_call: .
v_call: TRBV7-9
j_call: TRBJ1-1
cdr3_nt: TGTGCCAGCAGCTCCCCCGGCGTAGGGGGGCGCAACCCAAGGGACACTGAAGCTTTCTTT
cdr3_aa: CASSSPGVGGRNPRDTEAFF

clone_size: few
d_call: .
v_call: TRBV4-1
j_call: TRBJ1-1
cdr3_nt: TGCGCCAGCAGCCAGTATGGGGGTGGGTCCGCTGAAGCTTTCTTT
cdr3_aa: CASSQYGGGSAEAFF

clone_size: few
d_call: .
v_call: TRBV5-1
j_call: TRBJ1-6
cdr3_nt: TGCGCCAGCAGCCCGGAGGGCAGTAGTAATTCACCCCTCCACTTT
cdr3_aa: CASSPEGSSNSPLHF

clone_size: .
d_call: .
v_call: TRBV20-1
j_call: TRBJ2-5
cdr3_nt: TGCAGTGCTCATTGGGAAGGGGAAGAGACCCAGTACTTC
cdr3_aa: CSAHWEGEETQYF

clone_size: .
d_call: .
v_call: TRBV7-9
j_call: TRBJ2-2
cdr3_nt: TGTGCCAGCAGCCCGCGGGGTACCATCACCGGGGAGCTGTTTTTT
cdr3_aa: CASSPRGTITGELFF

clone_size: many
d_call: .
v_call: TRBV9
j_call: TRBJ1-1
cdr3_nt: TGTGCCAGCAGCGTAGAAGGGGAAAGTGAAGCTTTCTTT
cdr3_aa: CASSVEGESEAFF

clone_size: .
d_call: TRBD1
v_call: TRBV20-1
j_call: TRBJ1-5
cdr3_nt: TGCAGTGCTAGAGTAGGGGGCCCGGGTCAGCCCCAGCATTTT
cdr3_aa: CSARVGGPGQPQHF

clone_size: .
d_call: TRBD1
v_call: TRBV7-9
j_call: TRBJ1-2
cdr3_nt: TGTGCCAGCAGCCTCCTTGGGGACAGAGACGGCTATGGCTACACCTTC
cdr3_aa: CASSLLGDRDGYGYTF

clone_size: .
d_call: .
v_call: TRBV2
j_call: TRBJ1-2
cdr3_nt: TGTGCCAGCAGTGGGCAGGGTAGAATGCGCTACACCTTC
cdr3_aa: CASSGQGRMRYTF

clone_size: .
d_call: TRBD2
v_call: TRBV5-8
j_call: TRBJ2-5
cdr3_nt: TGTGCCAGCAGCGAACTAGCGGGCCCTGTTCAAGAGACCCAGTACTTC
cdr3_aa: CASSELAGPVQETQYF

clone_size: .
d_call: TRBD2
v_call: TRBV10-2
j_call: TRBJ2-2
cdr3_nt: TGCGCCAGCAGTGGCGAGGGACTAGTAAAAGAAACCGGGGAGCTGTTTTTT
cdr3_aa: CASSGEGLVKETGELFF

clone_size: many
d_call: .
v_call: TRBV7-9
j_call: TRBJ1-1
cdr3_nt: TGTGCCAGCAGCTTAGCAGGGCGACAGAACACTGAAGCTTTCTTT
cdr3_aa: CASSLAGRQNTEAFF

clone_size: many
d_call: .
v_call: TRBV7-2
j_call: TRBJ1-5
cdr3_nt: TGTGCCAGCAGCTGGGACACCAATCAGCCCCAGCATTTT
cdr3_aa: CASSWDTNQPQHF

clone_size: few
d_call: .
v_call: TRBV7-2
j_call: TRBJ1-5
cdr3_nt: TGTGCCAGCAGCTGGTGGGGAATCCCAAATCAGCCCCAGCATTTT
cdr3_aa: CASSWWGIPNQPQHF

clone_size: .
d_call: .
v_call: TRBV12-3/TRBV12-4
j_call: TRBJ1-4
cdr3_nt: TGTGCCAGCAGTGAAGCGCTGAAAGCGTCCCTTGAAAAACTGTTTTTT
cdr3_aa: CASSEALKASLEKLFF

clone_size: few
d_call: .
v_call: TRBV4-3
j_call: TRBJ2-5
cdr3_nt: TGCGCCAGCAGCCAAGATGTTGGGGAGGAGACCCAGTACTTC
cdr3_aa: CASSQDVGEETQYF

clone_size: once
d_call: TRBD1
v_call: TRBV10-3
j_call: TRBJ1-2
cdr3_nt: TGTGCCATCAGTCCACAGGGGACAGCTTACACCTTC
cdr3_aa: CAISPQGTAYTF

clone_size: .
d_call: TRBD1
v_call: TRBV5-1
j_call: TRBJ1-6
cdr3_nt: TGCGCCAGCAGCACCGACAGGGGGCATAATTCACCCCTCCACTTT
cdr3_aa: CASSTDRGHNSPLHF

clone_size: once
d_call: .
v_call: TRBV4-3
j_call: TRBJ2-2
cdr3_nt: TGCGCCAGCAGCCAAGACCGGGTCACCGGGGAGCTGTTTTTT
cdr3_aa: CASSQDRVTGELFF

clone_size: many
d_call: .
v_call: TRBV25-1
j_call: TRBJ1-5
cdr3_nt: TGTGCCACCTCCCCTGGGGGGGTTAATCAGCCCCAGCATTTT
cdr3_aa: CATSPGGVNQPQHF

clone_size: many
d_call: .
v_call: TRBV7-2
j_call: TRBJ2-5
cdr3_nt: TGTGCCAGCAGTACGGACTGGAAGACCCAGTACTTC
cdr3_aa: CASSTDWKTQYF

clone_size: few
d_call: TRBD1
v_call: TRBV12-3/TRBV12-4
j_call: TRBJ1-5
cdr3_nt: TGTGCCAGCAGCTCTCCCGGGACAGCGAATCAGCCCCAGCATTTT
cdr3_aa: CASSSPGTANQPQHF

clone_size: few
d_call: .
v_call: TRBV14
j_call: TRBJ2-7
cdr3_nt: TGTGCCAGCAGCCAAGATGGACAGGGACCCCTAGCGGATCCCTACGAGCAGTACTTC
cdr3_aa: CASSQDGQGPLADPYEQYF

clone_size: .
d_call: .
v_call: TRBV12-3/TRBV12-4
j_call: TRBJ2-5
cdr3_nt: TGTGCCAGCAAGAGGACAGCGCAAGAGACCCAGTACTTC
cdr3_aa: CASKRTAQETQYF

clone_size: many
d_call: .
v_call: TRBV7-9
j_call: TRBJ2-7
cdr3_nt: TGTGCCAGCAGCTTAGGGACATCCTTCTCCTACGAGCAGTACTTC
cdr3_aa: CASSLGTSFSYEQYF

clone_size: .
d_call: .
v_call: TRBV7-9
j_call: TRBJ1-5
cdr3_nt: TGTGCCAGCAGCCGGGGGGGAGGGGGAGGGGATTATAGCAATCAGCCCCAGCATTTT
cdr3_aa: CASSRGGGGGDYSNQPQHF

clone_size: .
d_call: .
v_call: TRBV7-3
j_call: TRBJ2-7
cdr3_nt: TGTGCCAGCAGCTTAAGAGGTGAGGGCGACGGGCAGTACTTC
cdr3_aa: CASSLRGEGDGQYF

clone_size: .
d_call: .
v_call: TRBV4-2
j_call: TRBJ1-1
cdr3_nt: TGTGCCAGCAGCCGAGGGGAGTCGAACACTGAAGCTTTCTTT
cdr3_aa: CASSRGESNTEAFF

clone_size: .
d_call: .
v_call: TRBV29-1
j_call: TRBJ1-3
cdr3_nt: TGCAGCGTTGAAGAGGGGAACGGCTACACCATATATTTT
cdr3_aa: CSVEEGNGYTIYF

clone_size: .
d_call: TRBD1
v_call: TRBV20-1
j_call: TRBJ1-1
cdr3_nt: TGCAGTGTCGACAGGGGGCGCGCCTCTGAAGCTTTCTTT
cdr3_aa: CSVDRGRASEAFF

clone_size: .
d_call: .
v_call: TRBV4-2
j_call: TRBJ2-7
cdr3_nt: TGTGCCAGCAGCCAATTCCTAGGACACAGCTACGAGCAGTACTTC
cdr3_aa: CASSQFLGHSYEQYF

clone_size: many
d_call: .
v_call: TRBV7-8
j_call: TRBJ1-1
cdr3_nt: TGTGCCAGCAGCTTAGAATCGGACAACACTGAAGCTTTCTTT
cdr3_aa: CASSLESDNTEAFF

clone_size: few
d_call: TRBD2
v_call: TRBV7-2
j_call: TRBJ2-7
cdr3_nt: TGTGCCAGCAGCGTAGCGGGAGTTTACTCCTACGAGCAGTACTTC
cdr3_aa: CASSVAGVYSYEQYF

clone_size: many
d_call: .
v_call: TRBV2
j_call: TRBJ2-7
cdr3_nt: TGTGCCGGTGGGGCCTTCTCCTACGAGCAGTACTTC
cdr3_aa: CAGGAFSYEQYF

clone_size: many
d_call: TRBD1
v_call: TRBV5-1
j_call: TRBJ2-7
cdr3_nt: TGCGCCAGCACTCGACAGGGGAGCTACGAGCAGTACTTC
cdr3_aa: CASTRQGSYEQYF